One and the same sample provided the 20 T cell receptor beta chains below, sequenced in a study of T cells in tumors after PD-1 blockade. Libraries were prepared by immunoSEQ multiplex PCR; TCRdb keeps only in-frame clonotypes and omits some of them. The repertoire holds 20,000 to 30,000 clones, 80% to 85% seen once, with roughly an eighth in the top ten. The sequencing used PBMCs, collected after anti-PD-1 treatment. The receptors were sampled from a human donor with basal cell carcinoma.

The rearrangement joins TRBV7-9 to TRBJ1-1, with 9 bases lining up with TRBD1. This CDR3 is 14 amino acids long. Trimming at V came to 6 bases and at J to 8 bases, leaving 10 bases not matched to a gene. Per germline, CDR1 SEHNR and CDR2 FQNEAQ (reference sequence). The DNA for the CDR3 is TGTGCCAGCAGTACAGGGGGCGGGGGATACGAAGCTTTCTTT. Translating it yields CASSTGGGGYEAFF. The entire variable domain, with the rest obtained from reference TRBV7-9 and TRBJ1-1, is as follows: DTGVSQNPRHKITKRGQNVTFRCDPISEHNRLYWYRQTLGQGPEFLTYFQNEAQLEKSRLLSDRFSAERPKGSFSTLEIQRTEQGDSAMYLCASSTGGGGYEAFFGQGTRLTVV.

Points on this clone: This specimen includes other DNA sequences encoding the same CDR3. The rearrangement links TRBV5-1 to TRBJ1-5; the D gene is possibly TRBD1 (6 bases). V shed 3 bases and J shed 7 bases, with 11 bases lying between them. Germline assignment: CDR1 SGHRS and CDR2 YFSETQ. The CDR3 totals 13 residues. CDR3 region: CASSWSGDQPQHF. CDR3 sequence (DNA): TGCGCCAGCAGCTGGTCAGGGGACCAGCCCCAGCATTTT.

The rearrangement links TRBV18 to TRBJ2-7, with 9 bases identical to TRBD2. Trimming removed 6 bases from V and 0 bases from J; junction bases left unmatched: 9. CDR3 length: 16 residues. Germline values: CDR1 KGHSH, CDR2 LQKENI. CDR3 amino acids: CASSPSSGDNSYEQYF. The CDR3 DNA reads TGTGCCAGCTCGCCTTCTAGCGGGGACAACTCCTACGAGCAGTACTTC.

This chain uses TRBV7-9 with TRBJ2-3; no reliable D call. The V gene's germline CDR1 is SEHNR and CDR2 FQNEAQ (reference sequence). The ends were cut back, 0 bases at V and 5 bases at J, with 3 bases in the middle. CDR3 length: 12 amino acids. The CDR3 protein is CASSLAVDTQYF. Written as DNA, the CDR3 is TGTGCCAGCAGCTTAGCAGTAGATACGCAGTATTTT.

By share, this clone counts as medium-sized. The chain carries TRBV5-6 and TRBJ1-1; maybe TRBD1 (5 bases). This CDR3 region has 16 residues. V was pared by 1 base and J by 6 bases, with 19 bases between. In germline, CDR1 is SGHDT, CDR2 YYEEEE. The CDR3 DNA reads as TGTGCCAGCAGCTTGTACGGGGCCGGGGGTTTTTCTGAAGCTTTCTTT. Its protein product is CASSLYGAGGFSEAFF.

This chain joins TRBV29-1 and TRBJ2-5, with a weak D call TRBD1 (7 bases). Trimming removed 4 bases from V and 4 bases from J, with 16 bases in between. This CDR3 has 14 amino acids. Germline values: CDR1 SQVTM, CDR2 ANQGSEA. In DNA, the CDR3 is TGCAGCGTTGCATGGCAGGGGGGCGGAGAGACCCAGTACTTC. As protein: CSVAWQGGGETQYF.

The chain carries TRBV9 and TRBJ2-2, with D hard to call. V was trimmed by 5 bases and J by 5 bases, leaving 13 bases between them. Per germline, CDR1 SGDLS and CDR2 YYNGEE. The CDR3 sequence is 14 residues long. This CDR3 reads CASRFTDETGELFF. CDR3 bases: TGTGCCAGCAGGTTTACCGATGAAACCGGGGAGCTGTTTTTT.

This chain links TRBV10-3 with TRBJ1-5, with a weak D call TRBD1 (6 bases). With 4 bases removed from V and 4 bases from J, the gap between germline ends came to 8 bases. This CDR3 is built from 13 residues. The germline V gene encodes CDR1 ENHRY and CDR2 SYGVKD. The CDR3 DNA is TGTGCCATCAGTGTTCAGGGGAATCAGCCCCAGCATTTT. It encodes CAISVQGNQPQHF.

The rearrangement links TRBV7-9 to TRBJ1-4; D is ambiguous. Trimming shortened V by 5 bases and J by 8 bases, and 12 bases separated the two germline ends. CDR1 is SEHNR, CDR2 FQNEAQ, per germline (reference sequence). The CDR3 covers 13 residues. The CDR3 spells CASSRHDLEKLFF. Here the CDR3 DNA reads TGTGCCAGCAGCCGGCACGATCTGGAAAAACTGTTTTTT.

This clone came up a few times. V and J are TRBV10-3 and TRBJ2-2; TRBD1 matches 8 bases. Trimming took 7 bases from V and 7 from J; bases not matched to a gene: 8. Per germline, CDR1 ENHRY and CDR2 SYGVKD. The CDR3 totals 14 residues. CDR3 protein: CAITGTGPLGELFF. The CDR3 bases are TGTGCCATCACCGGGACAGGTCCCCTCGGGGAGCTGTTTTTT.

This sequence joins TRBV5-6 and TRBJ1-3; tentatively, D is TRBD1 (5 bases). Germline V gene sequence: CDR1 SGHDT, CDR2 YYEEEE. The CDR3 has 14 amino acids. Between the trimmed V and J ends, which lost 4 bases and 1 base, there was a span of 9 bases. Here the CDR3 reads CASSLGQSGNTIYF. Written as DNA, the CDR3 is TGTGCCAGCAGCCTTGGACAATCTGGAAACACCATATATTTT.

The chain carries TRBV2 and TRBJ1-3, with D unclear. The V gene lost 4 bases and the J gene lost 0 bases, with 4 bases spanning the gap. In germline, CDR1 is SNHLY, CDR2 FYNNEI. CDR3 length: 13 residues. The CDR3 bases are TGTGCCAGCAGTGGACACTCTGGAAACACCATATATTTT. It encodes CASSGHSGNTIYF.

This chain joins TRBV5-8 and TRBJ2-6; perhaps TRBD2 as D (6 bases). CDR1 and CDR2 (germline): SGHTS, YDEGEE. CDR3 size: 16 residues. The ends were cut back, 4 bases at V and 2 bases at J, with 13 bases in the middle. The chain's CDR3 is CASSRDFLAGANVLTF. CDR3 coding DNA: TGTGCCAGCAGCCGGGACTTTCTAGCTGGGGCCAACGTCCTGACTTTC.

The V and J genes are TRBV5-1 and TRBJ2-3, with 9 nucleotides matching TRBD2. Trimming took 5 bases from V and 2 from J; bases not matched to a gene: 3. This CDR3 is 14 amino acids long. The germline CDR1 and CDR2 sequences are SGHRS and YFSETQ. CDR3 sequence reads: CASSERGATDTQYF. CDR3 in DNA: TGCGCCAGCAGTGAGCGGGGGGCCACAGATACGCAGTATTTT. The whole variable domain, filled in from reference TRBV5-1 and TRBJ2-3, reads KAGVTQTPRYLIKTRGQQVTLSCSPISGHRSVSWYQQTPGQGLQFLFEYFSETQRNKGNFPGRFSGRQFSNSRSEMNVSTLELGDSALYLCASSERGATDTQYFGPGTRLTVL.

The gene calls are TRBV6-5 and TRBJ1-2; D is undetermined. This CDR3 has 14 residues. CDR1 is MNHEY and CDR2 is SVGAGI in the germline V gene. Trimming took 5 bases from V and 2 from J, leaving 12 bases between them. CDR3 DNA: TGTGCCAGCAGTCGGACCGTCGAAAACTATGGCTACACCTTC. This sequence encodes CASSRTVENYGYTF.

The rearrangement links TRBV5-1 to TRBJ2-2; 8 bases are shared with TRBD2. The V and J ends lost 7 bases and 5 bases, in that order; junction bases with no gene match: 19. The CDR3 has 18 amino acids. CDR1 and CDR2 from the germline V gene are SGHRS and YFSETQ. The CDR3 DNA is TGCGCCAGCGACCCTTCGGGGGGGCCGTGGATCAATACCGGGGAGCTGTTTTTT. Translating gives CASDPSGGPWINTGELFF.

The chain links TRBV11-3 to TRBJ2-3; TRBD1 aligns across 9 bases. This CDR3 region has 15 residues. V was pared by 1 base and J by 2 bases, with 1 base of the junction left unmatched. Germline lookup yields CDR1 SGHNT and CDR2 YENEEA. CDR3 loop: CASSLGTGDTDTQYF. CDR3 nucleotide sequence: TGTGCCAGCAGCTTAGGGACAGGGGACACAGATACGCAGTATTTT.

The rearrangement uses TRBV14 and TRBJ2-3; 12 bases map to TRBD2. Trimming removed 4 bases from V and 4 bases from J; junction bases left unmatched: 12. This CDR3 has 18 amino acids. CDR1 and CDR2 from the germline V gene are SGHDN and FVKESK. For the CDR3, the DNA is TGTGCCAGCAGCCCTCACCCCCTAAGGACTAGCGGGGCAGATACGCAGTATTTT. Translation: CASSPHPLRTSGADTQYF.

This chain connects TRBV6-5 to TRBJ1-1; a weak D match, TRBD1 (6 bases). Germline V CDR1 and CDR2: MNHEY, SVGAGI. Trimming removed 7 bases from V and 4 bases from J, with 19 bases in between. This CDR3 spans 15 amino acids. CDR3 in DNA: TGTGCCAGCAAGCCCCTTGGGGGCTCCGGCACTGAAGCTTTCTTT. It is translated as CASKPLGGSGTEAFF.

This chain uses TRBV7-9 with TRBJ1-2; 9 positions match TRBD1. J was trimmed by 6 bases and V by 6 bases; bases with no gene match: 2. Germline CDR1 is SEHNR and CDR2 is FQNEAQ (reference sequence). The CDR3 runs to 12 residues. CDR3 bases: TGTGCCAGCAGACAGGGGGCGAATGGCTACACCTTC. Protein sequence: CASRQGANGYTF.